This entry features one T cell receptor beta chain sequence. Its matching antigen is unknown. This table comes from immunoSEQ multiplex PCR, and its TCRdb copy is limited to in-frame clones, with some not included. The sample carries roughly 81,000 clones, approximately 89% recorded once. This CDR3 contains 14 residues. The V segment lost 6 bases and the J segment 4 bases; nucleotides outside the gene matches: 8. The germline CDR1 and CDR2 sequences are MNHEY and SVGAGI. The data belong to a study of T cell responses to AZD1222 COVID-19 vaccine. Findings and caveats of the study: At baseline, just six AZD1222 recipients tested seropositive. Repertoires were obtained solely post-peak T cell response.

Sequenced material: peripheral blood, taken on day 0 of AZD1222 vaccination. This chain uses TRBV6-5 with TRBJ1-2, with 7 bases aligning to TRBD1. The sequence came from an adult in good health. The CDR3 coding sequence is TGTGCCAGCAGAGCCCTGGACAGGCCCTATGGCTACACCTTC. Protein product: CASRALDRPYGYTF.